This T cell receptor beta chain came from a study of blood T cells in healthy people across ages. General observations from the study: It was not known whether donors were CMV positive (a possible confounder of expanded clonotype changes). Significant beta diversity loss was already apparent by age approximately 42, declining roughly linearly. Samples with more naive T cells showed higher observed beta diversity.

Concerning this clonotype itself: Its cognate antigen is unknown.

Using a J-beta primer mix together with a sample-barcoded 5' primer, a second PCR was run for about 7 to 12 cycles. Every molecule of cDNA carried a tag from a template-switch adaptor with 12 random nucleotides. Each CDR3 protein is one row after TCRdb ran MiXCR on the 5' RACE reads. The repertoire consists of fewer than 1.5 million distinct CDR3 sequences, with 42% occurring once and the leading ten covering less than 8%. Trimming removed 3 bases from V and 7 bases from J, with 14 bases in between. This CDR3 has 14 amino acids. CDR1 SGHDN and CDR2 FVKESK come from the germline V gene. The V call is TRBV14, the J call TRBJ2-3; D call uncertain. This receptor was identified in a woman under 30 in good health. Sequences were obtained from blood. The CDR3 reads CASSQVTPANTQYF. CDR3 nucleotides: TGTGCCAGCAGCCAGGTGACCCCTGCAAATACGCAGTATTTT.